A single sample is the source of the 19 T cell receptor beta chains below, sequenced in a study of shared clonotypes between healthy human individuals. Sequencing used immunoSEQ multiplex PCR; TCRdb keeps in-frame clones, though not all of them. The table includes 2,500,000 or so clones, approximately 90% detected once. Sequencing used naive CD4+ T cells from PBMCs. The subset here: CD45RA+ positively selected. Receptors originate from a man between 18 and 29 years old in good health. Some clones in this sample may be carry-over from other donors' samples.

The rearrangement links TRBV4-1 to TRBJ2-2; a possible D gene is TRBD2 (7 bases). CDR1 and CDR2 from the germline V gene are MGHRA and YSYEKL. V gave up 4 bases and J gave up 4 bases, with 28 bases separating them. The CDR3 has 20 residues. The CDR3 nucleotides are TGCGCCAGCAGCCCCCTGAGGGGGAGAGGGGGAGGGTACCTCACCGGGGAGCTGTTTTTT. Amino acid sequence: CASSPLRGRGGGYLTGELFF.

For this clone: Other nucleotide sequences from this sample produce the same CDR3. The rearrangement joins TRBV5-1 to TRBJ2-3; possibly TRBD2 for D (5 bases). Germline-derived CDR1 and CDR2 are SGHRS and YFSETQ. This CDR3 has 14 amino acids. V gave up 2 bases and J gave up 6 bases, with 13 bases separating them. CDR3 sequence: CASSLAVSTDTQYF. The DNA of the CDR3 is TGCGCCAGCAGCTTAGCGGTCTCCACGGATACGCAGTATTTT.

A single count supports this clone. The CDR3, as DNA: TGTGCCAGCACCCTAGGGGAGGGATTGAATGGCTACACCTTC. This encodes CASTLGEGLNGYTF. The rearrangement joins TRBV7-8 to TRBJ1-2, with a possible D match to TRBD1 (5 bases). This CDR3 spans 14 amino acids. Trimming stripped 7 bases from V and 6 bases from J, with 18 bases between. From germline, CDR1 is SGHVS and CDR2 FQNEAQ. Together with reference TRBV7-8 and TRBJ1-2, the CDR3 gives the full variable domain: GAGVSQSPRYKVAKRGQDVALRCDPISGHVSLFWYQQALGQGPEFLTYFQNEAQLDKSGLPSDRFFAERPEGSVSTLKIQRTQQEDSAVYLCASTLGEGLNGYTFGSGTRLTVV.

The gene calls are TRBV9 and TRBJ1-2; D perhaps matches TRBD1 (6 bases). The CDR3 covers 13 residues. The V and J ends lost 6 bases and 1 base respectively, with 10 bases between them. Germline CDR1 SGDLS, CDR2 YYNGEE. The CDR3 sequence: CASNRQDNYGYTF. The CDR3 DNA sequence: TGTGCCAGCAACCGACAGGATAACTATGGCTACACCTTC.

As concerns this clone: Other DNA sequences in the same sample also yield this CDR3. The chain employs TRBV7-3 and TRBJ2-1, with a tentative D call TRBD2 (5 bases). This CDR3 contains 12 residues. Germline V gives CDR1 SGHTA, CDR2 FQGTGA. The germline V and J ends were trimmed by 0 bases and 10 bases, with 7 bases remaining between them. CDR3 sequence: CASSLTGREQFF. The CDR3 region has the DNA TGTGCCAGCAGCTTAACGGGGAGAGAGCAGTTCTTC.

This clone was recorded once. The V and J genes are TRBV14 and TRBJ1-2; D unclear. Germline values: CDR1 SGHDN, CDR2 FVKESK. The CDR3 length is 16 residues. The V gene lost 1 base and the J gene lost 3 bases, with 15 bases spanning the gap. The CDR3 here is CASSQVSGEGYYGYTF. The CDR3 bases are TGTGCCAGCAGCCAAGTATCCGGGGAAGGTTACTATGGCTACACCTTC.

Remarks on this clone: Within the sample, other DNA sequences also encode this same CDR3. The J gene is TRBJ1-1, the V gene TRBV28; maybe TRBD1 (5 bases). The V end was cut by 5 bases, the J end by 1 base, with 11 bases between. The germline V gene has CDR1 MDHEN and CDR2 SYDVKM. The CDR3 has 14 residues. CDR3 in amino acids: CASSPGQGNTEAFF. The CDR3 nucleotides read TGTGCCAGCAGTCCAGGGCAGGGGAACACTGAAGCTTTCTTT.

The V and J genes are TRBV5-1 and TRBJ2-1; weak D call: TRBD1 (6 bases). The ends were cut back, 9 bases at V and 6 bases at J, with 16 bases in the middle. Germline V gene sequence: CDR1 SGHRS, CDR2 YFSETQ. This CDR3 is built from 13 residues. For the CDR3, the DNA is TGCGCCACCCGACTTGACAGGCCCAATGAGCAGTTCTTC. Translation: CATRLDRPNEQFF.

J is TRBJ2-1 and V is TRBV7-2; 7 positions agree with TRBD1. J was trimmed by 12 bases and V by 5 bases; bases with no gene match: 10. The CDR3 has 13 residues. Germline loops: CDR1 SGHTA, CDR2 FQGNSA. The CDR3 here is CASSDYGQGVQFF. The DNA for the CDR3 is TGTGCCAGCAGCGACTATGGGCAGGGGGTGCAGTTCTTC.

The V and J genes are TRBV5-1 and TRBJ1-1; D uncertain. The CDR3 loop spans 14 amino acids. Trimming cost V 3 bases and J 2 bases, with 11 bases left between them. CDR1 and CDR2 (germline): SGHRS, YFSETQ. CDR3 sequence: CASSWQDPNTEAFF. As DNA, the CDR3 is TGCGCCAGCAGCTGGCAGGATCCAAACACTGAAGCTTTCTTT.

In the case of this clone: The same CDR3 arises from other DNA sequences in this sample as well. The CDR3 loop reads CASSRDSQETQYF. The CDR3 bases are TGTGCCAGCAGCCGGGACAGCCAAGAGACCCAGTACTTC. The chain employs TRBV5-4 and TRBJ2-5, with 7 bases lining up with TRBD1. Trimming took 4 bases from V and 1 from J; bases not matched to a gene: 1. This CDR3 spans 13 amino acids. Germline V lookup: CDR1 SGHNT, CDR2 YYREEE (reference sequence).

This chain connects TRBV10-3 to TRBJ2-1, with 10 bases lining up with TRBD2. J was trimmed by 0 bases and V by 7 bases; bases with no gene match: 9. The CDR3 runs to 17 residues. Looked up from germline, CDR1 is ENHRY and CDR2 is SYGVKD. For the CDR3, the DNA is TGTGCCATCAACAGCGGGGCTAGCGGGAGCTCCTACAATGAGCAGTTCTTC. This sequence encodes CAINSGASGSSYNEQFF.

The J gene is TRBJ1-5, the V gene TRBV2; tentative D call: TRBD1 (6 bases). The CDR3 runs 15 residues. Per germline, CDR1 SNHLY and CDR2 FYNNEI. With 4 bases removed from V and 0 bases from J, the gap between germline ends came to 10 bases. CDR3 protein: CASSGTEYSNQPQHF. CDR3 DNA: TGTGCCAGCAGTGGGACAGAATATAGCAATCAGCCCCAGCATTTT.

The chain recombines TRBV30 with TRBJ2-7; 8 positions agree with TRBD2. J was trimmed by 7 bases and V by 8 bases; bases with no gene match: 13. CDR3 length: 13 amino acids. Germline CDR1 reads GTSNPN; CDR2 reads SVGIG (reference sequence). The CDR3: CAGRDGGVYEQYF. The DNA for the CDR3 is TGTGCCGGACGGGACGGGGGGGTTTATGAGCAGTACTTC.

This clone was recorded once. The chain carries TRBV20-1 and TRBJ1-2; the D is unclear. The CDR3 has 11 residues. The V end was cut by 6 bases, the J end by 8 bases, with 13 bases between. Germline-derived CDR1 and CDR2 are DFQATT and SNEGSKA (reference sequence). CDR3 sequence: CSAHRAGGYTF. The DNA for the CDR3 is TGCAGTGCCCACCGGGCCGGCGGCTACACCTTC.

V gene TRBV30 combines with J gene TRBJ1-3; 7 positions agree with TRBD1. This CDR3 is 15 amino acids long. Germline CDR1 is GTSNPN and CDR2 is SVGIG (reference sequence). Trimming removed 0 bases from V and 4 bases from J; junction bases left unmatched: 6. The DNA of the CDR3 is TGTGCCTGGAGTGTAAAGGGGGCGGCGGGAAACACCATATATTTT. This sequence encodes CAWSVKGAAGNTIYF.

J is TRBJ1-4 and V is TRBV5-1; 11 bases agree with TRBD1. Germline lookup yields CDR1 SGHRS and CDR2 YFSETQ. With V trimmed by 4 bases and J by 2 bases, 7 bases remained unmatched. The CDR3 spans 17 residues. The CDR3 is CASSGGTGGWTNEKLFF. As DNA, the CDR3 is TGCGCCAGCAGCGGCGGGACAGGGGGTTGGACTAATGAAAAACTGTTTTTT.

The DNA for the CDR3 is TGTGCTAGCCAACAAACCTCCGGGACACCTAGCACCGGGGAGCTGTTTTTT. Its translation: CASQQTSGTPSTGELFF. The J gene is TRBJ2-2, the V gene TRBV12-5, with a weak D call TRBD1 (6 bases). The CDR3 is 17 residues long. Germline V CDR1 and CDR2: LGHNT, FRNRAP. V shed 9 bases and J shed 4 bases, with 24 bases lying between them.

V and J are TRBV28 and TRBJ2-7, with unresolved D. Germline V gene data show CDR1 as MDHEN and CDR2 as SYDVKM. The length of the CDR3 is 13 residues. Trimming shortened V by 10 bases and J by 1 base, and 14 bases separated the two germline ends. The CDR3 loop is CAIQTSGSYEQYF. DNA of the CDR3: TGTGCCATACAAACATCGGGTTCCTACGAGCAGTACTTC.